This T cell receptor beta chain was profiled in a study of T cell responses to AZD1222 COVID-19 vaccine. Assay: immunoSEQ multiplex PCR; the TCRdb copy retains only in-frame clones and omits some. The sample carries approximately 220,000 clones, just over 90% recorded once. The CDR3 contains 16 residues. V was pared by 1 base and J by 0 bases, with 13 bases between. The germline CDR1 and CDR2 sequences are SGHDT and YYEEEE. The chain carries TRBV5-6 and TRBJ1-2, with D unresolved. The sample here was peripheral blood, taken on day 0 of MenACWY control vaccination. The clonotype was recovered from an adult in good health. DNA for the CDR3: TGTGCCAGCAGCTTGACCGGCAAGGGAGCTAACTATGGCTACACCTTC. Its translation: CASSLTGKGANYGYTF.